This TCR beta chain was recorded in a study of CD8 T cells in Susac syndrome. CD8+ and CD4+ T cells taken from blood had their TCR beta sequenced. FACS enriched CD8+ TEMRA cells, while bulk CD8+ and CD4+ were negatively isolated. V lost 0 bases to trimming and J lost 14 bases, with 19 bases between them. Per the germline V gene, CDR1 is KGHSH and CDR2 is LQKENI. This CDR3 comprises 15 residues. An amount of RNA that ranged from 0.5 to 1 ug was reverse transcribed with random hexamers. Multiplex PCR with immunoSEQ amplified the TCR beta CDR3 across 54 Vbeta and 13 Jbeta. TCRdb re-called the immunoSEQ multiplex PCR reads through MiXCR, storing one row per CDR3 protein. The profile covers approximately 180,000 distinct CDR3 sequences, with approximately 96% appearing a single time and approximately 0.088% taken by the ten largest.

This TCR was sampled from a human donor with multiple sclerosis. The chain links TRBV18 to TRBJ1-4, with D unclear. The material sequenced was CD4+ T cells from PBMCs. The CDR3 nucleotides are TGTGCCAGCTCACCACCCGCGGTGGGCCCCTTGGGGCTGTTTTTT. It is translated as CASSPPAVGPLGLFF.